A selection of T cell receptor beta chains follows, all from one sample in a study of T cell repertoires in cytomegalovirus infection. TCRdb reprocessed the reads with MiXCR, giving one entry per CDR3 protein. The sample has 500,000 or so distinct CDR3 sequences; 15% to 20% are singletons. Input material: CD8+ T cells from PBMCs. These receptors originate from a human donor in good health (CMV status not recorded). Some clones in this sample may be carry-over from other donors' samples. Both conserved end residues are part of each CDR3. The D gene is left open where the match is weak. Not every row has a clone size; where given, it reads once, few, many or a size class.

many,TRBJ2-4,TRBV6-1,NA,CASSDRTRPSNDQYF,TGTGCCAGCAGTGATCGGACACGACCAAGTAATGATCAGTACTTC
many,TRBJ1-6,TRBV28,NA,CASRRQVFNSPLHF,TGTGCCAGCAGGAGACAGGTTTTTAATTCACCCCTCCACTTT
NA,TRBJ1-2,TRBV29-1,NA,CSVDPGTRYGYTF,TGCAGCGTCGACCCCGGGACACGGTATGGCTACACCTTC
few,TRBJ1-1,TRBV7-3,NA,CASSLTRRGRDTEAFF,TGTGCCAGCAGCTTAACGCGCAGGGGCAGGGACACTGAAGCTTTCTTT
NA,TRBJ1-3,TRBV6-2/TRBV6-3,NA,CASRDLTGNTIYF,TGTGCCAGCAGAGACCTCACTGGAAACACCATATATTTT
many,TRBJ1-5,TRBV19,TRBD1,CASSTGGTVGNQPQHF,TGTGCCAGTAGTACCGGGGGGACAGTGGGCAATCAGCCCCAGCATTTT
few,TRBJ1-5,TRBV7-6,TRBD1,CASSPPTGDQPQHF,TGTGCCAGCAGCCCCCCGACAGGGGATCAGCCCCAGCATTTT
NA,TRBJ2-7,TRBV4-2,NA,CASSQVQAESSYEQYF,TGTGCCAGCAGCCAAGTACAAGCGGAGAGCTCCTACGAGCAGTACTTC
few,TRBJ2-7,TRBV12-3/TRBV12-4,NA,CASSIDRRYEQYF,TGTGCCAGCAGTATCGACAGGCGGTACGAGCAGTACTTC
NA,TRBJ2-6,TRBV20-1,NA,CSATNLQRAGANVLTF,TGCAGTGCAACGAACCTCCAGCGGGCTGGGGCCAACGTCCTGACTTTC
many,TRBJ2-2,TRBV12-3/TRBV12-4,NA,CASSPLSGNTGELFF,TGTGCCAGCAGTCCCCTCTCGGGAAACACCGGGGAGCTGTTTTTT
many,TRBJ1-1,TRBV7-9,TRBD1,CASSLGGQGARAFF,TGTGCCAGCAGCTTAGGAGGACAGGGGGCGAGAGCTTTCTTT
NA,TRBJ2-6,TRBV11-2,NA,CARSLACISGDGGANVLTF,TGTGCCAGAAGCTTAGCGTGCATATCGGGAGACGGTGGTGCCAACGTCCTGACTTTC
few,TRBJ2-3,TRBV28,TRBD2,CASSPTRLAGGSDTQYF,TGTGCCAGCAGTCCCACCCGTCTAGCGGGGGGGTCAGATACGCAGTATTTT